Below are 13 T cell receptor beta chains sequenced from a single sample in a study of blood T cell repertoires in COVID-19. Assay: immunoSEQ multiplex PCR; the TCRdb copy retains only in-frame clones and omits some. The data contain 430,000 or so clones, over 75% of them singletons. What was sequenced was PBMCs or T cells enriched from blood (not recorded which). These receptor sequences come from a middle-aged woman who had recovered from COVID-19.

The J gene is TRBJ2-3, the V gene TRBV5-1; 11 positions agree with TRBD2. The germline V gene encodes CDR1 SGHRS and CDR2 YFSETQ. CDR3 size: 15 residues. Losses at the gene ends were 4 bases for V and 5 bases for J; bases not matched to a gene: 6. This CDR3 is CASSIGLAGLDTQYF. The CDR3, as DNA: TGCGCCAGCAGCATTGGACTAGCGGGCCTAGATACGCAGTATTTT.

This chain uses TRBV30 with TRBJ1-2, with D unresolved. V gave up 0 bases and J gave up 0 bases, with 11 bases separating them. Looked up from germline, CDR1 is GTSNPN and CDR2 is SVGIG (reference sequence). The CDR3 is 15 residues long. The CDR3 is CAWSVLGRPNYGYTF. The CDR3 DNA is TGTGCCTGGAGTGTACTGGGGAGACCTAACTATGGCTACACCTTC.

This sequence joins TRBV12-3 or TRBV12-4 and TRBJ1-6, with unresolved D. This CDR3 comprises 13 residues. V was clipped by 6 bases and J by 10 bases, with 13 bases between them. CDR3 protein: CASSPNVGSPLHF. The CDR3 nucleotides read TGTGCCAGCAGCCCCAACGTTGGCTCACCCCTCCACTTT.

Remarks on this clone: At the DNA level, this CDR3 is encoded by other sequences in the same sample as well. The CDR3 protein is CASSVLTGGTGNTIYF. The CDR3 bases are TGTGCCAGCAGCGTACTGACAGGGGGAACTGGAAACACCATATATTTT. The V gene is TRBV9, the J gene TRBJ1-3; 9 bases map to TRBD1. Germline CDR1 SGDLS, CDR2 YYNGEE. The CDR3 runs 16 residues. V was pared by 1 base and J by 2 bases, with 4 bases of the junction left unmatched.

The rearrangement uses TRBV5-1 and TRBJ1-5; no firm D call. The CDR3 consists of 14 residues. The germline gives CDR1 SGHRS, CDR2 YFSETQ. V gave up 0 bases and J gave up 5 bases, with 9 bases separating them. The CDR3 sequence is CASSLDPDYQPQHF. The DNA of the CDR3 is TGCGCCAGCAGCTTGGATCCAGACTATCAGCCCCAGCATTTT.

V gene TRBV3-1 (or the pseudogene TRBV3-2) combines with J gene TRBJ2-4, with D hard to call. The CDR3 runs 14 residues. The germline V and J ends were trimmed by 7 bases and 1 base, with 11 bases remaining between them. Looked up from germline, CDR1 is LGHDT and CDR2 is YNNKEL (reference sequence). CDR3 region: CASNPRWAKNIQYF. The CDR3 DNA reads as TGTGCCAGCAACCCCAGGTGGGCCAAAAACATTCAGTACTTC.

This chain links TRBV6-5 with TRBJ2-7, with TRBD1 matching 11 bases. This CDR3 spans 16 amino acids. Trimming removed 4 bases from V and 3 bases from J; junction bases left unmatched: 8. Germline V CDR1 and CDR2: MNHEY, SVGAGI. CDR3 DNA sequence: TGTGCCAGCAGTTCACACACCGGGACAGGGGGCTACGAGCAGTACTTC. Its protein product is CASSSHTGTGGYEQYF.

In its sample, this clone was seen a few times. The rearrangement uses TRBV27 and TRBJ2-7; 12 bases match TRBD1. Trimming removed 2 bases from V and 6 bases from J; junction bases left unmatched: 5. This CDR3 region has 15 residues. Germline assignment: CDR1 MNHEY and CDR2 SMNVEV (reference sequence). The CDR3 region is CASSLRDRGQREQYF. CDR3 DNA: TGTGCCAGCAGTTTAAGGGACAGGGGGCAGCGCGAGCAGTACTTC.

The chain is built from TRBV24-1 and TRBJ2-5; 7 bases match TRBD1. The CDR3 contains 13 residues. Germline V gene sequence: CDR1 KGHDR, CDR2 SFDVKD. V lost 9 bases to trimming and J lost 5 bases; unmatched junction nucleotides: 8. The CDR3: CATSPGGRETQYF. CDR3 bases: TGTGCCACCTCCCCAGGGGGTCGGGAGACCCAGTACTTC.

The chain combines TRBV27 with TRBJ2-7; possibly TRBD2 for D (6 bases). Trimming stripped 8 bases from V and 1 base from J, with 12 bases between. This CDR3 has 13 amino acids. Germline V gene lookup returns CDR1 MNHEY and CDR2 SMNVEV (reference sequence). CDR3 sequence: CASGASVSYEQYF. The CDR3 DNA reads as TGTGCCAGCGGAGCTAGCGTTTCCTACGAGCAGTACTTC.

This clone was detected a few times. The CDR3 here is CASSPDTTYEQYF. The CDR3 DNA reads TGTGCCAGCAGTCCGGACACCACCTACGAGCAGTACTTC. The J gene is TRBJ2-7, the V gene TRBV6-5, with D tentatively TRBD1 (5 bases). Germline V gene lookup returns CDR1 MNHEY and CDR2 SVGAGI. The CDR3 is made up of 13 amino acids. V was shortened by 5 bases and J by 2 bases, with 10 bases between the two germline ends.

The V and J genes are TRBV4-1 and TRBJ1-2, with D uncertain. Trimming left V 2 bases short and J 7 bases short, with 14 bases between. Germline CDR1 MGHRA, CDR2 YSYEKL. The CDR3 consists of 14 residues. The CDR3 nucleotides are TGCGCCAGCAGCCAACCCGTTTTTAGTAGTGGCTACACCTTC. Protein sequence: CASSQPVFSSGYTF.

The chain combines TRBV7-9 with TRBJ1-4, with no clear D. This CDR3 region has 16 residues. The germline V gene has CDR1 SEHNR and CDR2 FQNEAQ (reference sequence). V gave up 7 bases and J gave up 1 base, with 16 bases separating them. CDR3 coding DNA: TGTGCCAGCAAAAATGGGGAGACGTTAACTAATGAAAAACTGTTTTTT. Translation: CASKNGETLTNEKLFF.